The clone carrying this T cell receptor (beta chain) was seen many times. This may be a read error: a much more frequent sequence differs by one nucleotide. The conserved phenylalanine or tryptophan normally closing the CDR3 is absent here, so this likely arose from a read error. TCRdb analysed the 5' RACE reads with MiXCR anew, one entry per CDR3 protein. The sample holds about 430,000 distinct CDR3 sequences, roughly 20% seen once. The entry originates in a study of identical twins. The specimen was naive T cells sorted from blood. The source of this sequence is a man aged 45-65 years in good health.

The CDR3 protein is CASSLAAMEGEQYS. Written as DNA, the CDR3 is TGTGCCAGCAGTTTGGCGGCTATGGAGGGGGAGCAGTACTCC. V and J are TRBV12-3 or TRBV12-4 and TRBJ2-7; TRBD2 might be the D (6 bases). Trimming pared 3 bases from V and 7 bases from J, leaving 16 bases between. This CDR3 is 14 amino acids long.